This T cell receptor (beta chain) was sequenced in a study of technical replicates of blood from a handful of donors. Clones were sequenced by immunoSEQ multiplex PCR, and TCRdb holds only the in-frame ones, with some missing. The sample has approximately 100,000 clones, about 94% seen once. Specimen: T cells isolated from PBMCs. The source of this sequence is a human donor in good health.

The CDR3 is CSVFPEGVDQYF. The CDR3 bases are TGCAGCGTTTTTCCCGAGGGTGTGGACCAGTACTTC. This chain links TRBV29-1 with TRBJ2-5, with D possibly matching TRBD2 (5 bases). The CDR3 totals 12 residues. V lost 5 bases to trimming and J lost 10 bases, with 17 bases between them. The germline gives CDR1 SQVTM, CDR2 ANQGSEA.